This paragraph reports one T cell receptor (beta chain). Its antigen is not known. CDR1 is MNHEY, CDR2 SVGAGI, per germline. Between the trimmed V and J ends, which lost 5 bases and 1 base, there was a span of 5 bases. The CDR3 runs 12 residues. The data are from a study of T cell clones after liver transplantation. For the study at large: Liver transplant recipients had immunosuppression withdrawal attempted within 2 years. Study-wide results and limits: The donor-reactive repertoire was only partly measurable in a couple of subjects, lacking donor cells.

The protocol was immunoSEQ multiplex PCR, while the TCRdb copy is restricted to in-frame clones and leaves out a portion. The sample has 50,000 or so clones, approximately 87% seen once. This specimen consisted of CD8+ T cells from blood, obtained 12 months after liver transplant. The chain recombines TRBV6-5 with TRBJ1-2; no clear D. The clonotype was recovered from a human patient who received a liver transplant. Certain T cells may be donor cells from the graft. CDR3 region: CASSLDNYGYTF. The CDR3, as DNA: TGTGCCAGCAGTCTTGATAACTATGGCTACACCTTC.